These 11 T cell receptor beta chains share one sample of origin, sequenced in a study of shared clonotypes between healthy human individuals. Profiling relied on immunoSEQ multiplex PCR, and the TCRdb table lists in-frame clones only, not all of them. The sample records about 990,000 clones, around 78% being singletons. What was sequenced was memory CD4+ T cells from PBMCs. The subset here: CD45RA-negative fraction. These receptors all stem from a man between 18 and 35 years old in good health. Some clones in this sample may be carry-over from other donors' samples.

This clone was observed a single time. A single base is all that separates this from a far larger clone, so a read error is likely. Likely a read error: the CDR3 ends without its conserved phenylalanine or tryptophan. This chain joins TRBV6-1 and TRBJ1-1, with D tentatively TRBD1 (6 bases). Germline V gene lookup returns CDR1 MNHNS and CDR2 SASEGT. The CDR3 runs to 19 residues. The V and J ends lost 3 bases and 0 bases respectively, with 23 bases between them. CDR3 amino acids: CASSDPSGTRERMNTEAFS. The CDR3 region has the DNA TGTGCCAGCAGTGACCCTTCCGGGACAAGGGAGCGCATGAACACTGAAGCTTTCTCT.

The genes are TRBV6-1 and TRBJ2-7, with D unclear. The CDR3 consists of 14 residues. Germline V gene sequence: CDR1 MNHNS, CDR2 SASEGT. V was pared by 4 bases and J by 2 bases, with 12 bases between. The CDR3 coding sequence is TGTGCCAGCAGTGCTCCCGGCTACCCCTACGAGCAGTACTTC. It translates to CASSAPGYPYEQYF.

The rearrangement uses TRBV19 and TRBJ2-4; 8 bases fit TRBD2. The CDR3 sequence is 20 residues long. CDR1 is LNHDA, CDR2 SQIVND, per germline (reference sequence). After removal of 3 bases from V and 1 base from J, the junction contained 17 bases not matched to a gene. CDR3 amino acids: CASSIALSGGPDRAKNIQYF. As DNA, the CDR3 is TGTGCCAGTAGTATCGCTCTATCGGGAGGGCCCGATCGGGCCAAAAACATTCAGTACTTC.

The chain carries TRBV2 and TRBJ2-1; possibly TRBD1 or TRBD2 for D (5 bases each). CDR3 size: 14 residues. Germline-derived CDR1 and CDR2 are SNHLY and FYNNEI. V gave up 4 bases and J gave up 2 bases, with 9 bases separating them. CDR3: CASSVWDAYNEQFF. The CDR3 DNA sequence: TGTGCCAGCAGTGTGTGGGACGCCTACAATGAGCAGTTCTTC.

As regards this clone: A much larger clone differs from this one at a single base, so this may be a read error. This sample includes further DNA sequences coding for the same CDR3. V and J are TRBV7-9 and TRBJ2-2; a weak D match, TRBD1 (6 bases). Trimming stripped 3 bases from V and 4 bases from J, with 9 bases between. This CDR3 region has 14 residues. The V gene's germline CDR1 is SEHNR and CDR2 FQNEAQ (reference sequence). CDR3 sequence (DNA): TGTGCCAGCAGCTTTTCAGGGGTCACCGGGGAGCTGTTTTTT. Translation: CASSFSGVTGELFF.

The chain is built from TRBV11-2 and TRBJ2-7, with 8 positions matching TRBD1. Germline trimming cut 3 bases from V and 3 bases from J; bases unmatched to any gene: 10. Germline assignment: CDR1 SGHAT and CDR2 FQNNGV. The CDR3 extends over 16 amino acids. Here the CDR3 reads CASSLARDRSFYEQYF. The CDR3 coding sequence is TGTGCCAGCAGCTTGGCCCGGGACAGGTCCTTCTACGAGCAGTACTTC.

The chain links TRBV5-4 to TRBJ2-7, with 11 bases fitting TRBD1. The CDR3 totals 15 residues. The germline V gene encodes CDR1 SGHNT and CDR2 YYREEE (reference sequence). After removal of 5 bases from V and 5 bases from J, the junction contained 9 bases not matched to a gene. The CDR3 DNA follows: TGTGCCAGCAGACTGGACAGGGGGCGAGAGAACGAGCAGTACTTC. It translates to CASRLDRGRENEQYF.

The J gene is TRBJ2-5, the V gene TRBV2, with a possible D match to TRBD2 (6 bases). The CDR3 is 14 residues long. The germline CDR1 and CDR2 sequences are SNHLY and FYNNEI. The V and J ends lost 7 bases and 5 bases respectively, with 17 bases between them. Here the CDR3 reads CASTFNGRDETQYF. Written as DNA, the CDR3 is TGTGCCAGCACCTTTAACGGGAGAGATGAGACCCAGTACTTC.

This chain joins TRBV19 and TRBJ2-4; 8 bases fit TRBD2. Looked up from germline, CDR1 is LNHDA and CDR2 is SQIVND (reference sequence). The J segment lost 0 bases and the V segment lost 7 bases, leaving 20 bases of the junction unmatched. There are 20 residues in the CDR3. The CDR3 is CASTPGRGSGAGLAKNIQYF. The CDR3 DNA follows: TGTGCCAGTACCCCAGGTAGGGGTAGCGGGGCGGGCCTAGCCAAAAACATTCAGTACTTC.

CDR3 bases: TGTGCCAGCAGCTTAGGGGACAGAACCATCTATGGCTACACCTTC. Protein product: CASSLGDRTIYGYTF. The chain recombines TRBV7-2 with TRBJ1-2, with 7 positions matching TRBD1. From germline, CDR1 is SGHTA and CDR2 FQGNSA. Unmatched junction bases numbered 6, after V lost 1 base and J lost 4 bases. This CDR3 has 15 amino acids.

This chain joins TRBV28 and TRBJ2-5; 8 positions agree with TRBD1. J was trimmed by 3 bases and V by 7 bases; bases with no gene match: 10. The CDR3 is 15 amino acids. Germline CDR1 MDHEN, CDR2 SYDVKM. CDR3 amino acids: CASKDPGTGEETQYF. As DNA, the CDR3 is TGTGCCAGCAAAGATCCCGGGACAGGAGAAGAGACCCAGTACTTC.